This is a list of T cell receptor beta chains from one sample in a study of T cells in Graves' hyperthyroidism and ophthalmopathy. A single record per CDR3 protein comes from TCRdb applying MiXCR to the multiplex PCR reads. Here the sample spans around 340,000 distinct CDR3 sequences, 18% being singletons. The sample was blood. Source of these receptors: a woman between 40 and 55 years old with Graves' ophthalmopathy. Both conserved end residues are part of each CDR3. Each record gives: D gene, J gene, clone size, V gene, CDR3 DNA, CDR3 protein. A D gene is named only where the DNA matches it firmly. Clone size is given for some rows only: seen once, a few or many times, or a class if the clone is expanded.

d_gene: .; j_gene: TRBJ1-2; abundance: many; v_gene: TRBV28; CDR3nt: TGTGCCAGCAGTTCCCTATTCGACAGCATTGGCTACACCTTC; CDR3aa: CASSSLFDSIGYTF
d_gene: .; j_gene: TRBJ2-5; abundance: many; v_gene: TRBV5-8; CDR3nt: TGTGCCAGCAGCGAAGGAACAGGACAGAAAGAGACCCAGTACTTC; CDR3aa: CASSEGTGQKETQYF
d_gene: .; j_gene: TRBJ2-5; abundance: many; v_gene: TRBV12-5; CDR3nt: TGTGCTAGTGGTTTGTGGGTTGAAGAGACCCAGTACTTC; CDR3aa: CASGLWVEETQYF
d_gene: TRBD2; j_gene: TRBJ2-2; abundance: many; v_gene: TRBV11-2; CDR3nt: TGTGCCAGCAGCACCACTAGCGGGGTTGGATTTGGGGAGCTGTTTTTT; CDR3aa: CASSTTSGVGFGELFF
d_gene: .; j_gene: TRBJ1-1; abundance: many; v_gene: TRBV7-2; CDR3nt: TGTGCCAGCAGCTTAGCGCATGCAGTGAACACTGAAGCTTTCTTT; CDR3aa: CASSLAHAVNTEAFF
d_gene: .; j_gene: TRBJ2-7; abundance: many; v_gene: TRBV20-1; CDR3nt: TGCAGTGCTAGAACCACTAGCCACGAGCAGTACTTC; CDR3aa: CSARTTSHEQYF
d_gene: .; j_gene: TRBJ2-5; abundance: .; v_gene: TRBV20-1; CDR3nt: TGCAGTGCTAGAGATGAAGGGCCGAGACTAGGTGGAGAGACCCAGTACTTC; CDR3aa: CSARDEGPRLGGETQYF
d_gene: TRBD2; j_gene: TRBJ2-7; abundance: many; v_gene: TRBV20-1; CDR3nt: TGCAGTGGAGCGGGAGGCTCCTACGAGCAGTACTTC; CDR3aa: CSGAGGSYEQYF
d_gene: .; j_gene: TRBJ1-5; abundance: once; v_gene: TRBV20-1; CDR3nt: TGCAGTGCTAGTTATGACGGTTACAATCAGCCCCAGCATTTT; CDR3aa: CSASYDGYNQPQHF
d_gene: .; j_gene: TRBJ1-5; abundance: many; v_gene: TRBV27; CDR3nt: TGTGCCAGCAGTGAAGGTGGGCAGGATCAGCCCCAGCATTTT; CDR3aa: CASSEGGQDQPQHF
d_gene: TRBD2; j_gene: TRBJ2-7; abundance: many; v_gene: TRBV30; CDR3nt: TGTGCCTGGATGTCAGGGACTAACTCCTACGAGCAGTACTTC; CDR3aa: CAWMSGTNSYEQYF
d_gene: .; j_gene: TRBJ2-5; abundance: many; v_gene: TRBV12-3/TRBV12-4; CDR3nt: TGTGCCAGCAGGAGGGTCGGGGTGGTAGAGACCCAGTACTTC; CDR3aa: CASRRVGVVETQYF
d_gene: .; j_gene: TRBJ2-7; abundance: many; v_gene: TRBV5-1; CDR3nt: TGCGCCAGCAGCTTGGCCCCCCGGACAGTAAACTACGAGCAGTACTTC; CDR3aa: CASSLAPRTVNYEQYF
d_gene: TRBD2; j_gene: TRBJ2-7; abundance: many; v_gene: TRBV12-5; CDR3nt: TGTGCTAGTGGTTTGGTATCCTGGACTAGTAGGAGCTCCTACGAGCAGTACTTC; CDR3aa: CASGLVSWTSRSSYEQYF
d_gene: TRBD2; j_gene: TRBJ2-7; abundance: many; v_gene: TRBV27; CDR3nt: TGTGCCAGCAGTTTAACGGGACTAGCGGGATACGAGCAGTACTTC; CDR3aa: CASSLTGLAGYEQYF
d_gene: TRBD1; j_gene: TRBJ1-2; abundance: many; v_gene: TRBV6-5; CDR3nt: TGTGCCAGCAGTTATACAGGGGACTATGGCTACACCTTC; CDR3aa: CASSYTGDYGYTF
d_gene: .; j_gene: TRBJ1-5; abundance: many; v_gene: TRBV30; CDR3nt: TGTGCCTGGAGTGTAAGGGGTGGCCCCCAGCATTTT; CDR3aa: CAWSVRGGPQHF
d_gene: .; j_gene: TRBJ1-1; abundance: many; v_gene: TRBV2; CDR3nt: TGTGCCAGCAGACGTTTGAACACTGAAGCTTTCTTT; CDR3aa: CASRRLNTEAFF
d_gene: TRBD1; j_gene: TRBJ1-5; abundance: many; v_gene: TRBV27; CDR3nt: TGTGCCAGCAGTCCCGACAGGGGCGGTATGCAGCCCCAGCATTTT; CDR3aa: CASSPDRGGMQPQHF
d_gene: TRBD2; j_gene: TRBJ2-5; abundance: .; v_gene: TRBV2; CDR3nt: TGTGCCAGCCGCGCCGGGACTAGCGGGAAAGAGACCCAGTACTTC; CDR3aa: CASRAGTSGKETQYF
d_gene: .; j_gene: TRBJ1-1; abundance: once; v_gene: TRBV6-2/TRBV6-3; CDR3nt: TGTGCCAGCAGTTTGGGCAGAGCGGTGGAAGCTTTCTTT; CDR3aa: CASSLGRAVEAFF
d_gene: .; j_gene: TRBJ1-1; abundance: many; v_gene: TRBV20-1; CDR3nt: TGCAGTGCCCTTAAAGAGAACACTGAAGCTTTCTTT; CDR3aa: CSALKENTEAFF
d_gene: TRBD2; j_gene: TRBJ2-4; abundance: many; v_gene: TRBV20-1; CDR3nt: TGCAGTGTAAGACTAGCGGGAGTGGGGAAAAACATTCAGTACTTC; CDR3aa: CSVRLAGVGKNIQYF
d_gene: .; j_gene: TRBJ2-4; abundance: many; v_gene: TRBV7-9; CDR3nt: TGTGCCAGCAGCTCCGGGACAAGCCTTCTAGCCAAAAACATTCAGTACTTC; CDR3aa: CASSSGTSLLAKNIQYF
d_gene: .; j_gene: TRBJ2-7; abundance: .; v_gene: TRBV6-5; CDR3nt: TGTGCCAGCAGTTACTCGAGAGGAGTCCACGAGCAGTACTTC; CDR3aa: CASSYSRGVHEQYF
d_gene: .; j_gene: TRBJ1-1; abundance: .; v_gene: TRBV27; CDR3nt: TGTGCCAGCACCGAGATGGGGAAAAGGAACACTGAAGCTTTCTTT; CDR3aa: CASTEMGKRNTEAFF
d_gene: TRBD1; j_gene: TRBJ2-7; abundance: few; v_gene: TRBV27; CDR3nt: TGTGCCAGCAGTTCCCGGGACAGGTCCTTCGAGCAGTACTTC; CDR3aa: CASSSRDRSFEQYF
d_gene: .; j_gene: TRBJ1-6; abundance: .; v_gene: TRBV6-1; CDR3nt: TGTGCCAGCTCCCCAGGGTCAGGATCTCGATCACCCCTCCACTTT; CDR3aa: CASSPGSGSRSPLHF
d_gene: TRBD2; j_gene: TRBJ2-5; abundance: many; v_gene: TRBV7-3; CDR3nt: TGTGCCAGCAGCTTAACACTAGCGGGAGGAGAGACCCAGTACTTC; CDR3aa: CASSLTLAGGETQYF